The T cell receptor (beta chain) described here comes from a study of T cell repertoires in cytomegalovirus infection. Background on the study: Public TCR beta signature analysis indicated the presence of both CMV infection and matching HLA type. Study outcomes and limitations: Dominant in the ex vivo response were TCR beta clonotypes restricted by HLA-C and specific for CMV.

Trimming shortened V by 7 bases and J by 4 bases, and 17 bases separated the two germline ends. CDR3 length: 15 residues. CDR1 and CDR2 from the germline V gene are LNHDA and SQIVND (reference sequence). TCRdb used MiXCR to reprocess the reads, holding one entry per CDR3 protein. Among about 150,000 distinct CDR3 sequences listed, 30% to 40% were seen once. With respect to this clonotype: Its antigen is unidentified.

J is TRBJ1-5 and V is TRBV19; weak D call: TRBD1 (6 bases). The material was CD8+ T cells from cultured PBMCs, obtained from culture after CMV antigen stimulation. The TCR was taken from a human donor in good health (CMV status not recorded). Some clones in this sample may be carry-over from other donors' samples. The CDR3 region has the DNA TGTGCCAGTAACCCGACAGGCCCTGGAAATCAGCCCCAGCATTTT. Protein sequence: CASNPTGPGNQPQHF.